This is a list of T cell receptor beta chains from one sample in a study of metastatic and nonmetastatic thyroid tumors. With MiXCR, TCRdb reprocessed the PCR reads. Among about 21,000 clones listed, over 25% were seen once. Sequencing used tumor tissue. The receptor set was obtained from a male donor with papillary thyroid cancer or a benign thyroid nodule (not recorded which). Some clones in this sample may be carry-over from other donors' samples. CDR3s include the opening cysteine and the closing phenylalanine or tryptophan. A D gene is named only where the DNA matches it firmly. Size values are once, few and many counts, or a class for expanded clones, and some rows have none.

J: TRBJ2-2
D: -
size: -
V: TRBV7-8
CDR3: CASSLGSQGGRELFF
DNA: TGTGCCAGCAGCTTAGGGTCACAGGGTGGAAGGGAGCTGTTTTTT

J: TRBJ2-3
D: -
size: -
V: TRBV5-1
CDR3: CASSLSGRQVDTQYF
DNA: TGCGCCAGCAGCTTGAGTGGGAGGCAGGTGGATACGCAGTATTTT

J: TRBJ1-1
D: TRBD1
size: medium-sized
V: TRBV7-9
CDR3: CASSSTGGGFTNTEAFF
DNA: TGTGCCAGCAGCTCGACAGGGGGAGGTTTTACGAACACTGAAGCTTTCTTT

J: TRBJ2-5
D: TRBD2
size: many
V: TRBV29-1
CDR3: CSVAGGGETQYF
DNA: TGCAGCGTAGCGGGAGGGGGGGAGACCCAGTACTTC

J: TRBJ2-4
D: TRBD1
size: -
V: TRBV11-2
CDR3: CASRTTGGGNIQYF
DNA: TGTGCCAGCAGAACCACAGGGGGAGGCAACATTCAGTACTTC

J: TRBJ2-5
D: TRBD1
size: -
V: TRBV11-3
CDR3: CASRDRGYQETQYF
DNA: TGTGCCAGCAGGGACAGGGGTTATCAAGAGACCCAGTACTTC

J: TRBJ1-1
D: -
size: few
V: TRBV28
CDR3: CASSLTRGYTEAFF
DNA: TGTGCCAGCAGCCTAACCCGGGGCTACACTGAAGCTTTCTTT

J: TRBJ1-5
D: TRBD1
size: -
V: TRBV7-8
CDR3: CASSLGHRGQNQPQHF
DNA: TGTGCCAGCAGCTTAGGTCACAGGGGGCAAAATCAGCCCCAGCATTTT

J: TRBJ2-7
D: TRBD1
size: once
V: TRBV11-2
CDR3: CASSSDRGFGEQYF
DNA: TGTGCCAGCAGCTCGGACAGGGGGTTCGGCGAGCAGTACTTC

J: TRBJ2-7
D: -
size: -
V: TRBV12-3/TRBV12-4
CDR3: CTSSPNWNRSDHEQYF
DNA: TGTACCAGCAGTCCGAATTGGAACAGGAGCGACCACGAGCAGTACTTC

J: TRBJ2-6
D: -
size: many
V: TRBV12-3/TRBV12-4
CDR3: CASSSGANVLTF
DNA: TGTGCCAGCAGCTCTGGGGCCAACGTCCTGACTTTC

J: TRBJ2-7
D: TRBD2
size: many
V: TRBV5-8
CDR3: CASRRLAGPYEQYF
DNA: TGTGCCAGCAGACGACTAGCGGGGCCCTACGAGCAGTACTTC

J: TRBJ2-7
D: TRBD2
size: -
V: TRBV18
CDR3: CASSSTSTSGRAGEQYF
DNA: TGTGCCAGCTCATCCACTTCAACTAGCGGGAGGGCGGGAGAGCAGTACTTC

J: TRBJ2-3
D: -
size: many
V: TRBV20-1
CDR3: CSARLAEITDTQYF
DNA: TGCAGTGCTAGACTAGCAGAAATCACAGATACGCAGTATTTT

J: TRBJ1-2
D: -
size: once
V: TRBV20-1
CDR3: CSARRDGYTF
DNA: TGCAGTGCTAGACGGGATGGCTACACCTTC

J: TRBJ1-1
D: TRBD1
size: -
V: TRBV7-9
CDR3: CASSPGQGRTEAFF
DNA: TGTGCCAGCAGCCCGGGACAGGGGAGGACTGAAGCTTTCTTT

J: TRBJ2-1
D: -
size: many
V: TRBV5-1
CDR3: CASSFYNEQFF
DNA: TGCGCCAGCAGCTTTTACAATGAGCAGTTCTTC

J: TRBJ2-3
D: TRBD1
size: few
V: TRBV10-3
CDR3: CAISEMTGGDTQYF
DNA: TGTGCCATCAGTGAGATGACAGGGGGGGATACGCAGTATTTT

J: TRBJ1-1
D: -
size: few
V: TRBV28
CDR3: CASRSGGEAFF
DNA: TGTGCCAGCAGAAGCGGGGGCGAAGCTTTCTTT

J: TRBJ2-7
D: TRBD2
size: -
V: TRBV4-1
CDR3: CASSQDNSGISYEQYF
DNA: TGCGCCAGCAGCCAAGACAATAGCGGGATTAGCTACGAGCAGTACTTC

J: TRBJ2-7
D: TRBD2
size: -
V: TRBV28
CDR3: CASSLLREVSYEQYF
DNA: TGTGCCAGCAGTCTCCTGCGGGAGGTGTCCTACGAGCAGTACTTC

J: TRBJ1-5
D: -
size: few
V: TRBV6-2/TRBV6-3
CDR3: CASSYVREPGQPQHF
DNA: TGTGCCAGCAGTTACGTCCGGGAACCGGGGCAGCCCCAGCATTTT